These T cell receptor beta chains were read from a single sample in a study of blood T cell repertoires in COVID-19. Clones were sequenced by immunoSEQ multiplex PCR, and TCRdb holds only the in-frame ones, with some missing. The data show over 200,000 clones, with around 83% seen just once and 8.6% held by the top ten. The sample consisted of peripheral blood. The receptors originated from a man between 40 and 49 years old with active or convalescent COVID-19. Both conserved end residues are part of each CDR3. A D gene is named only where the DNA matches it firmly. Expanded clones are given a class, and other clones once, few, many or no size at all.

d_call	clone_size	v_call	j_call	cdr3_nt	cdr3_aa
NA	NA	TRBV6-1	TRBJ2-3	TGTGCCAGCAGTGAATGGGCAGGGGAGCCAGATACGCAGTATTTT	CASSEWAGEPDTQYF
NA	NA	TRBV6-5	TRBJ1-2	TGTGCCAGCCTGCTCCGATACGGGGGAACTTTTGGCTACACCTTC	CASLLRYGGTFGYTF
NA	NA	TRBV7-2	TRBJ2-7	TGTGCCAGCAGCTTCCGGGACGGGGGCTACGAGCAGTACTTC	CASSFRDGGYEQYF
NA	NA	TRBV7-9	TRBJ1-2	TGTGCCAGCAGCCCATCCGGGGACTATGGCTACACCTTC	CASSPSGDYGYTF
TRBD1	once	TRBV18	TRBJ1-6	TGTGCCAGCTCACCCCTTTTACAGGGGAGCTCCTATAATTCACCCCTCCACTTT	CASSPLLQGSSYNSPLHF
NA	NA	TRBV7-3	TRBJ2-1	TGTGCCAGCAGCTCCCCCGAGAGCTCCTACAATGAGCAGTTCTTC	CASSSPESSYNEQFF
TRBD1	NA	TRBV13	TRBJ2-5	TGTGCCAGCAGCTCGCGCCGGGACAGGGAAGAAGAGACCCAGTACTTC	CASSSRRDREEETQYF
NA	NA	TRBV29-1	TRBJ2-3	TGCAGCGTTGAACCTGCGGGACCCAGAACGGATACGCAGTATTTT	CSVEPAGPRTDTQYF
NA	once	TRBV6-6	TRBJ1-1	TGTGCCGGGGGACACTTCGGTAGGGACACTGAAGCTTTCTTT	CAGGHFGRDTEAFF
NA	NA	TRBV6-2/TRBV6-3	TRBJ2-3	TGTGCCAGCAGACCTCCTAGCGTGACAGATACGCAGTATTTT	CASRPPSVTDTQYF
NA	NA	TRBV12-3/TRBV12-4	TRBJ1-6	TGTGCCAGCAGTAGGGGAGGGAGATCACCCCTCCACTTT	CASSRGGRSPLHF
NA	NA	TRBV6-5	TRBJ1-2	TGTGCCAACAAGGGAGGCCCCTATGGCTACACCTTC	CANKGGPYGYTF
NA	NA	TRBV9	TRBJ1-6	TGTGCCAGCAGCGTAGGTAATCAGAATTCACCCCTCCACTTT	CASSVGNQNSPLHF
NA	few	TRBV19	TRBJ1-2	TGTGCCAGTAGTATTCGTCCGACAGCGCTCTATGGCTACACCTTC	CASSIRPTALYGYTF
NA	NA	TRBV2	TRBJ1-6	TGTGCCAGCCTTACCAGGGTCGTGGATTCACCCCTCCACTTT	CASLTRVVDSPLHF
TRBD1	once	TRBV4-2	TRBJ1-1	TGTGCCAGCAGCCAAGATCATCCGGGACAGGGGGCTTACGAAGCTTTCTTT	CASSQDHPGQGAYEAFF
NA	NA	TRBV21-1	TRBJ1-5	TGTGCCAGCGGCTATACAGGGGCCAGGGGCAATCAGCCCCAGCATTTT	CASGYTGARGNQPQHF
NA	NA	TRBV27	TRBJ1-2	TGTGCCAGCAGTTTATCGATTGGCCTAGGAGCTAACTATGGCTACACCTTC	CASSLSIGLGANYGYTF
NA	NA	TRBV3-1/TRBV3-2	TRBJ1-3	TGTGCCAGCAGCCAAGCACTCTCGGGGGCTGGAAACACCATATATTTT	CASSQALSGAGNTIYF
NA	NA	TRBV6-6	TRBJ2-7	TGTGCCAGCAGTTACTCTGTTGGGCAGTCCTACGAGCAGTACTTC	CASSYSVGQSYEQYF
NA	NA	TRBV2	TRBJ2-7	TGTGCCAGCAGTGAAATGGGTATCGGGGGATACGAGCAGTACTTC	CASSEMGIGGYEQYF
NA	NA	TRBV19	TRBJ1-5	TGTGCCAGTAGTATAGGGGCCCCAGGGATTCAGCCCCAGCATTTT	CASSIGAPGIQPQHF
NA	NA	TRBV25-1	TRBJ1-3	TGTGCCAGCAGTGAAATCTCCAGCTCTGGAAACACCATATATTTT	CASSEISSSGNTIYF
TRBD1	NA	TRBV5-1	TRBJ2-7	TGCGCCAGCAGACGGGACAGGGCCCTATCCTACGAGCAGTACTTC	CASRRDRALSYEQYF
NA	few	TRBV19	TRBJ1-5	TGTGCCAGTAGGCTACAGGCTGGCAATCAGCCCCAGCATTTT	CASRLQAGNQPQHF
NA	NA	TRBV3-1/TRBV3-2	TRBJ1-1	TGTGCCAGCAGCCAACGGGGTGCGGGTAGGGACACTGAAGCTTTCTTT	CASSQRGAGRDTEAFF
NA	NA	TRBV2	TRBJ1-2	TGTGCCAGCATCGCGTATGGCTACACCTTC	CASIAYGYTF
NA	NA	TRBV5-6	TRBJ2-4	TGTGCCAGCAGCCTGGTTCGAGGAGTAGCCAAAAACATTCAGTACTTC	CASSLVRGVAKNIQYF